This TCR beta chain was found in a study of PD-1 blockade in classical Hodgkin lymphoma. The study, taken as a whole, reports: When nivolumab was started under 1 year after ASCT, patients were excluded. Reports indicated that newly diagnosed patients had lower baseline TCR diversity than healthy donors did. What drove the repertoire differences, possibly disease activity or prior therapy, has not been defined.

The time point here: cycle 4 day 1 (C4D1), after 5 to 7 weeks of nivolumab. Every single patient, without exception, relapsed after autologous stem cell transplantation, and brentuximab vedotin exposure varied. Complete response, partial response or progressive disease were the best responses. Sequencing used immunoSEQ multiplex PCR; TCRdb keeps in-frame clones, though not all of them. The sample contains about 24,000 clones, roughly 80% of which appear only once. The CDR3 length is 14 residues. Trimming cost V 2 bases and J 3 bases, with 8 bases left between them. Germline V gene lookup returns CDR1 MNHEY and CDR2 SVGAGI. As concerns this clone: Its antigen is currently unknown.

The starting material was peripheral blood mononuclear cells (PBMCs), obtained before the fourth cycle of nivolumab. The clonotype comes from a human donor with classical Hodgkin lymphoma. This chain links TRBV6-5 with TRBJ1-5; tentatively, D is TRBD1 (6 bases). The CDR3 DNA reads TGTGCCAGCAGTTACGAGGGGGTCAATCAGCCCCAGCATTTT. Protein sequence: CASSYEGVNQPQHF.